One and the same sample provided the 20 T cell receptor beta chains below, sequenced in a study of CD8+ T cells in alopecia areata. Reverse transcribed after extraction, RNA yielded cDNA as the sequencing template. TCRdb's copy holds only in-frame clones and misses some; the assay was immunoSEQ multiplex PCR. The table shows about 150,000 clones, with over 80% occurring only once. The specimen comprised CD8+ T cells sorted from blood, sampled at week 0. The receptor source for this set is a human donor with alopecia areata.

In this sample, this clone turned up once. The rearrangement uses TRBV7-9 and TRBJ2-1; D is undetermined. The CDR3 extends over 11 amino acids. CDR1 is SEHNR and CDR2 is FQNEAQ in the germline V gene (reference sequence). V was pared by 10 bases and J by 7 bases, with 11 bases between. This CDR3 reads CAIATENEQFF. The CDR3 DNA reads TGTGCCATAGCAACGGAGAATGAGCAGTTCTTC.

The chain is built from TRBV29-1 and TRBJ2-7; 7 positions match TRBD2. CDR1 and CDR2 (germline): SQVTM, ANQGSEA. Trimming at V came to 0 bases and at J to 3 bases, leaving 2 bases not matched to a gene. This CDR3 spans 13 amino acids. The chain's CDR3 is CSVEEPGGYEQYF. The CDR3 DNA reads as TGCAGCGTTGAAGAGCCGGGGGGCTACGAGCAGTACTTC.

The V call is TRBV30, the J call TRBJ2-1; a possible D gene is TRBD2 (5 bases). The germline gives CDR1 GTSNPN, CDR2 SVGIG (reference sequence). Trimming stripped 0 bases from V and 0 bases from J, with 12 bases between. The CDR3 has 16 amino acids. CDR3 residues: CAWSVPERSSYNEQFF. The CDR3 coding sequence is TGTGCCTGGAGTGTACCTGAGCGGAGCTCCTACAATGAGCAGTTCTTC.

This chain links TRBV27 with TRBJ1-6; unclear D gene. V dropped 6 bases and J dropped 7 bases, with 16 bases sitting between them. The CDR3 spans 15 residues. Germline lookup yields CDR1 MNHEY and CDR2 SMNVEV (reference sequence). The CDR3 reads CASSQRTASNSPLHF. The CDR3 DNA reads as TGTGCCAGCAGCCAACGGACGGCCTCGAATTCACCCCTCCACTTT.

The V gene is TRBV29-1, the J gene TRBJ2-2; 9 nucleotides line up with TRBD2. There are 17 residues in the CDR3. The junction had 5 bases not matched to a gene; V was cut back by 0 bases and J by 0 bases. Germline assignment: CDR1 SQVTM and CDR2 ANQGSEA. CDR3 in DNA: TGCAGCGTTGAAGAATTTCTAGCGGGGCCGAACACCGGGGAGCTGTTTTTT. The encoded protein is CSVEEFLAGPNTGELFF.

This chain joins TRBV29-1 and TRBJ2-7, with D perhaps matching TRBD2 (7 bases). The V gene's germline CDR1 is SQVTM and CDR2 ANQGSEA. This CDR3 has 15 residues. V was clipped by 1 base and J by 6 bases, with 19 bases between them. Here the CDR3 DNA reads TGCAGCGTTGAAGGGGAGGGCACAGGGTATAGCGAGCAGTACTTC. Protein product: CSVEGEGTGYSEQYF.

This rearrangement joins TRBV7-9 to TRBJ1-4; a possible D gene is TRBD1 (5 bases). Trimming took off 6 bases at V and 7 bases at J, with 6 bases between the two ends. Germline assignment: CDR1 SEHNR and CDR2 FQNEAQ (reference sequence). The CDR3 extends over 11 amino acids. The CDR3 loop is CASRGGEKLFF. CDR3 sequence (DNA): TGTGCCAGCAGGGGGGGTGAAAAACTGTTTTTT.

The chain links TRBV15 to TRBJ1-3; D unresolved. The CDR3 consists of 15 residues. Trimming pared 7 bases from V and 0 bases from J, leaving 13 bases between. Looked up from germline, CDR1 is LNHNV and CDR2 is YYDKDF (reference sequence). The CDR3 DNA reads TGTGCCACCAAAGACTCCGACTACTCTGGAAACACCATATATTTT. Translated: CATKDSDYSGNTIYF.

This clone showed up just a few times. The CDR3 region has the DNA TGCAGCGTTGAAGAGACAGGTACATCCTACGAGCAGTACTTC. Translation gives CSVEETGTSYEQYF. V is TRBV29-1 and J is TRBJ2-7, with D possibly matching TRBD1 (6 bases). The ends were cut back, 0 bases at V and 1 base at J, with 10 bases in the middle. Germline values: CDR1 SQVTM, CDR2 ANQGSEA. This CDR3 contains 14 residues.

The V and J genes are TRBV27 and TRBJ2-7; TRBD2 agrees at 14 bases. The CDR3 runs 16 residues. Germline CDR1 reads MNHEY; CDR2 reads SMNVEV (reference sequence). V gave up 2 bases and J gave up 4 bases; unmatched junction bases: 4. CDR3 region: CASSLGTSGRRYEQYF. CDR3 coding DNA: TGTGCCAGCAGTTTAGGGACTAGCGGGAGAAGGTACGAGCAGTACTTC.

The CDR3 DNA follows: TGTGCTAGTGGACCCCTGAGCGGGTACCAAGAGACCCAGTACTTC. Residues: CASGPLSGYQETQYF. The chain joins TRBV12-5 to TRBJ2-5; a possible D gene is TRBD2 (6 bases). V lost 6 bases and J lost 0, with 14 bases in between. CDR3 length: 15 residues. Germline assignment: CDR1 LGHNT and CDR2 FRNRAP.

The V and J genes are TRBV9 and TRBJ1-5; 8 bases align to TRBD1. The CDR3 is 14 amino acids. Germline trimming cut 3 bases from V and 7 bases from J; bases unmatched to any gene: 6. Germline V gives CDR1 SGDLS, CDR2 YYNGEE. The CDR3 loop reads CASSAGQADQPQHF. CDR3 coding DNA: TGTGCCAGCAGCGCGGGACAGGCGGACCAGCCCCAGCATTTT.

The CDR3 is CASSQEVGLTYEQYF. CDR3 bases: TGCGCCAGCAGCCAAGAAGTGGGACTTACCTACGAGCAGTACTTC. The chain links TRBV4-1 to TRBJ2-7; perhaps TRBD2 as D (6 bases). Germline CDR1 is MGHRA and CDR2 is YSYEKL. This CDR3 is 15 amino acids long. The germline V and J ends were trimmed by 0 bases and 2 bases, with 11 bases remaining between them.

The genes are TRBV7-6 and TRBJ2-3, with D perhaps matching TRBD1 or TRBD2 (5 bases each). The CDR3 contains 17 residues. V lost 5 bases, J lost 2 bases, and 20 bases lay in between. CDR1 is SGHVS, CDR2 FNYEAQ, per germline. The CDR3 reads CASSAGTGRASTDTQYF. CDR3 nucleotide sequence: TGTGCCAGCAGCGCCGGGACGGGGCGGGCCTCCACAGATACGCAGTATTTT.

This chain uses TRBV10-3 with TRBJ2-1; D remains unclear. This CDR3 is 15 amino acids long. Germline V CDR1 and CDR2: ENHRY, SYGVKD. Trimming took off 2 bases at V and 1 base at J, with 9 bases between the two ends. Written as DNA, the CDR3 is TGTGCCATCAGTGAGCACACGGTTTCCTACAATGAGCAGTTCTTC. Protein sequence: CAISEHTVSYNEQFF.

This clone has more than one count but fewer than ten. V gene TRBV29-1 combines with J gene TRBJ2-1, with TRBD2 matching over 8 bases. CDR1 is SQVTM, CDR2 ANQGSEA, per germline. The CDR3 covers 12 residues. The CDR3 DNA sequence: TGCGTGGCAACTAGCGGCTACAATGAGCAGTTCTTC. Its translation: CVATSGYNEQFF.

V is TRBV30 and J is TRBJ1-2; D remains ambiguous. The germline V gene has CDR1 GTSNPN and CDR2 SVGIG (reference sequence). CDR3 length equals 13 residues. V lost 3 bases and J 0 bases, leaving 8 bases between the germline ends. CDR3 DNA: TGTGCCTGGAGACAGTTATCTAACTATGGCTACACCTTC. It encodes CAWRQLSNYGYTF. Combining the CDR3 with reference TRBV30 and TRBJ1-2 gives the whole variable domain SQTIHQWPATLVQPVGSPLSLECTVEGTSNPNLYWYRQAAGRGLQLLFYSVGIGQISSEVPQNLSASRPQDRQFILSSKKLLLSDSGFYLCAWRQLSNYGYTFGSGTRLTVV.

The chain joins TRBV27 to TRBJ2-5, with 9 positions matching TRBD1. The junction had 2 bases not matched to a gene; V was cut back by 1 base and J by 5 bases. This CDR3 region has 14 residues. CDR1 and CDR2 from the germline V gene are MNHEY and SMNVEV (reference sequence). The CDR3 spells CASSLWTGEETQYF. DNA for the CDR3: TGTGCCAGCAGTTTATGGACAGGGGAGGAGACCCAGTACTTC.

The rearrangement joins TRBV9 to TRBJ2-3, with 7 bases fitting TRBD2. This CDR3 has 17 residues. The junction had 8 bases not matched to a gene; V was cut back by 0 bases and J by 1 base. Germline loops: CDR1 SGDLS, CDR2 YYNGEE. The CDR3 coding sequence is TGTGCCAGCAGCGTAGCCCTACTAGCGCCCGGCACAGATACGCAGTATTTT. Translation: CASSVALLAPGTDTQYF.

The V and J genes are TRBV11-2 and TRBJ2-1; 7 bases match TRBD1. This CDR3 contains 17 residues. V lost 8 bases to trimming and J lost 5 bases; unmatched junction nucleotides: 18. CDR1 is SGHAT, CDR2 FQNNGV, per germline. The CDR3 is CASHFRSRQGFNNEQFF. CDR3 nucleotide sequence: TGTGCCAGCCATTTCCGATCCCGACAGGGTTTTAACAATGAGCAGTTCTTC.